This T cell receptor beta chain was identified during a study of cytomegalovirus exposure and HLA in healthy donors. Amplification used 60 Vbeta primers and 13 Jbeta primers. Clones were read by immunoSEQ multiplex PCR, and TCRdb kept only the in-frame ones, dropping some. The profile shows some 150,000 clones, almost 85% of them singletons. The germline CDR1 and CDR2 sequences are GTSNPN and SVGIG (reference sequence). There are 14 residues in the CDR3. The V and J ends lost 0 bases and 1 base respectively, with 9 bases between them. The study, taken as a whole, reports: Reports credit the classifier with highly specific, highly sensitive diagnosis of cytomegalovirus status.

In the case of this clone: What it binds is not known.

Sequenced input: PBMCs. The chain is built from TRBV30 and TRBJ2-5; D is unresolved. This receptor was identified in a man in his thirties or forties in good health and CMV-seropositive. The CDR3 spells CAWSVPSVQETQYF. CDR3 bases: TGTGCCTGGAGTGTCCCCTCAGTCCAAGAGACCCAGTACTTC.